This T cell receptor beta chain was documented in a study of regulatory T cells in long-lasting Graves disease. Findings and caveats of the study: TRBV28, TRBJ1-2 and TRBJ2-5 were favored in persistent disease.

Arm-PCR of CDR3 regions and iRepertoire HTBI primers were the basis on which TCR beta libraries were built. In TCRdb, the multiplex PCR reads were re-called with MiXCR into one record per CDR3 protein. The table records hundreds of thousands of distinct CDR3 sequences, approximately 16% of them present only once. The time point was: newly diagnosed GD, antithyroid drugs for less than 3 months. Isolated PBMC RNA provided the starting material for the TCR library. The V gene's germline CDR1 is LNHDA and CDR2 SQIVND (reference sequence). J lost 9 bases, V lost 5 bases, and 2 bases had no gene match. CDR3 size: 14 residues. This clonotype was counted between two and nine times. The antigen remains unidentified. These same records also appear under a second study, on T cells in Graves' hyperthyroidism and ophthalmopathy. This second study notes: First-round RT-PCR with HTBI primers amplified the TCR CDR3 region.

The rearrangement uses TRBV19 and TRBJ2-1; TRBD2 matches 15 bases. The sample was peripheral blood mononuclear cells (PBMCs), taken at new diagnosis, from a patient treated with antithyroid drugs. The source of this sequence is a woman in her forties or fifties with Graves disease. The CDR3 here is CASSGLAGGREQFF. CDR3 in DNA: TGTGCCAGTAGTGGACTAGCGGGGGGGCGTGAGCAGTTCTTC. The entire variable domain, with the rest obtained from reference TRBV19 and TRBJ2-1, is as follows: DGGITQSPKYLFRKEGQNVTLSCEQNLNHDAMYWYRQDPGQGLRLIYYSQIVNDFQKGDIAEGYSVSREKKESFPLTVTSAQKNPTAFYLCASSGLAGGREQFFGPGTRLTVL.